The 5 T cell receptor beta chains given below trace back to one sample, sequenced in a study of T cell changes during pregnancy in multiple sclerosis. Data came from immunoSEQ multiplex PCR; TCRdb stores just in-frame clones and leaves some out. The data contain about 100,000 clones, roughly 90% of them seen just once; the ten biggest clones take up 1.9%. Sequences were derived from peripheral blood, sampled after pregnancy. The receptors were sampled from a female donor with multiple sclerosis, enrolled in a pregnancy study.

The genes are TRBV25-1 and TRBJ2-7, with a possible D match to TRBD2 (6 bases). The CDR3 totals 12 residues. The V gene lost 8 bases and the J gene lost 5 bases, with 13 bases spanning the gap. Germline lookup yields CDR1 MGHDK and CDR2 SYGVNS. In DNA form, the CDR3 reads TGTGCCAGCGCCTGGGGGGTACACGAGCAGTACTTC. Protein sequence: CASAWGVHEQYF.

This clone was seen just once. The V gene is TRBV7-8, the J gene TRBJ2-2, with a possible D match to TRBD2 (7 bases). Germline V lookup: CDR1 SGHVS, CDR2 FQNEAQ. Between the trimmed V and J ends, which lost 11 bases and 2 bases, there was a span of 15 bases. This CDR3 spans 14 amino acids. The DNA for the CDR3 is TGTGCCGGAGGGAGGGGGATAAACACCGGGGAGCTGTTTTTT. Translation: CAGGRGINTGELFF. The full variable domain, completed using reference TRBV7-8 and TRBJ2-2, is GAGVSQSPRYKVAKRGQDVALRCDPISGHVSLFWYQQALGQGPEFLTYFQNEAQLDKSGLPSDRFFAERPEGSVSTLKIQRTQQEDSAVYLCAGGRGINTGELFFGEGSRLTVL.

The genes are TRBV19 and TRBJ2-2, with 9 bases identical to TRBD2. The germline gives CDR1 LNHDA, CDR2 SQIVND (reference sequence). Losses at the gene ends were 7 bases for V and 2 bases for J; bases not matched to a gene: 2. CDR3 length: 14 amino acids. This CDR3 reads CASMRGGNTGELFF. In DNA form, the CDR3 reads TGTGCCAGTATGCGGGGGGGCAACACCGGGGAGCTGTTTTTT.

The CDR3 DNA reads as TGTGCCAGCAGAAGGTACGCCGGGACTAGCCAGGGCAATGAGCAGTTCTTC. Its protein is CASRRYAGTSQGNEQFF. The chain couples TRBV2 to TRBJ2-1; 9 nucleotides line up with TRBD2. Per the germline V gene, CDR1 is SNHLY and CDR2 is FYNNEI. The CDR3 is 17 residues long. V dropped 6 bases and J dropped 6; count of bases not matched to a gene: 15.

The chain links TRBV6-1 to TRBJ2-7; TRBD1 is a possible D gene (5 bases). The germline V gene has CDR1 MNHNS and CDR2 SASEGT. The CDR3 extends over 14 amino acids. The V and J ends lost 5 bases and 1 base respectively, with 12 bases between them. CDR3 in amino acids: CASSIRQTSYEQYF. The CDR3, as DNA: TGTGCCAGCAGTATCCGACAGACGTCCTACGAGCAGTACTTC.